This section outlines one TCR beta chain sequence together with its context. These data originate in a study of OX40 agonist ivuxolimab in advanced cancers. Germline V gene lookup returns CDR1 SGHAT and CDR2 FQDESV (reference sequence). Trimming pared 5 bases from V and 0 bases from J, leaving 10 bases between. CDR3 size: 15 residues. The method was immunoSEQ multiplex PCR; TCRdb's version includes in-frame clones alone and lacks a portion of them. The sample includes tens of thousands of clones, 80% to 90% of them seen just once. The sequencing here drew on CD4+ or CD8+ T cells sorted from blood, taken in a trial of the OX40 agonist ivuxolimab. The clonotype originates from an adult with an advanced solid tumor such as melanoma, head and neck, liver or kidney cancer. The chain links TRBV11-1 to TRBJ2-2; TRBD2 might be the D (5 bases). The CDR3 protein is CASSPDYPNTGELFF. In DNA, the CDR3 is TGTGCCAGCAGCCCCGACTACCCGAACACCGGGGAGCTGTTTTTT.